A single sample is the source of the 4 T cell receptor beta chains below, sequenced in a study of early T cells in non-severe SARS-CoV-2 infection. TCRdb reprocessed the 5' RACE reads via MiXCR and lists one record per CDR3 protein. The sample lists roughly 35,000 distinct CDR3 sequences; more than 6% were seen once. The sample comprised whole blood. These receptors all stem from an adult who was a healthcare worker with PCR-confirmed SARS-CoV-2 infection or an uninfected control (not recorded which).

The chain uses TRBV7-2 and TRBJ1-5; no definite D call. The ends were cut back, 3 bases at V and 4 bases at J, with 7 bases in the middle. The CDR3 totals 13 residues. Germline CDR1 reads SGHTA; CDR2 reads FQGNSA. The CDR3 nucleotides are TGTGCCAGCAGCTTCTCCGAGAATCAGCCCCAGCATTTT. The encoded protein is CASSFSENQPQHF. The variable domain in full, with the rest retrieved from reference TRBV7-2 and TRBJ1-5, is GAGVSQSPSNKVTEKGKDVELRCDPISGHTALYWYRQSLGQGLEFLIYFQGNSAPDKSGLPSDRFSAERTGGSVSTLTIQRTQQEDSAVYLCASSFSENQPQHFGDGTRLSIL.

In this sample, this clonotype turned up many times. The chain combines TRBV10-2 with TRBJ2-5, with TRBD1 identical over 9 bases. Germline V gene data show CDR1 as WSHSY and CDR2 as SAAADI. V lost 0 bases, J lost 5 bases, and 1 base stayed unmatched. The CDR3 loop spans 14 amino acids. In nucleotides, the CDR3 is TGCGCCAGCAGTGAGTCTACAGGGGGCGAGACCCAGTACTTC. As protein: CASSESTGGETQYF.

This chain joins TRBV3-1 and TRBJ2-1, with TRBD2 matching 9 bases. CDR1 LGHDT and CDR2 YNNKEL come from the germline V gene (reference sequence). V was clipped by 5 bases and J by 0 bases; unmatched bases: 2. CDR3 size: 15 residues. The chain's CDR3 is CASSWREGSYNEQFF. CDR3 bases: TGTGCCAGCAGCTGGCGGGAGGGCTCCTACAATGAGCAGTTCTTC.

This chain uses TRBV7-9 with TRBJ1-4, with D tentatively TRBD1 (6 bases). The CDR3 covers 16 residues. Per the germline V gene, CDR1 is SEHNR and CDR2 is FQNEAQ (reference sequence). Trimming took off 5 bases at V and 7 bases at J, with 20 bases between the two ends. For the CDR3, the DNA is TGTGCCAGCAGCGAACAGGGTTTTGTTATTGGTGAAAAACTGTTTTTT. Protein product: CASSEQGFVIGEKLFF.